This T cell receptor beta chain comes out of a study of radiotherapy plus CTLA-4 blockade in lung cancer. Chemo-refractory metastatic non-small-cell lung cancer patients were treated with focal radiation plus CTLA-4 blockade with ipilimumab. Germline V CDR1 and CDR2: LNHNV, YYDKDF (reference sequence). The CDR3 runs to 18 residues. V gave up 0 bases and J gave up 1 base, with 16 bases separating them. The data were produced by immunoSEQ multiplex PCR, yet TCRdb's version contains in-frame clones alone and is incomplete. The sample includes roughly 90,000 clones, about two thirds of them seen just once.

Sample: peripheral blood, taken from a patient treated with radiotherapy plus ipilimumab. J is TRBJ2-1 and V is TRBV15; either TRBD1 or TRBD2 may fit D (5 bases each). The TCR originated in a human donor with non-small cell lung cancer that progressed on radiotherapy plus ipilimumab. CDR3 loop: CATSRDRGYSSSYNEQFF. CDR3 sequence (DNA): TGTGCCACCAGCAGAGATCGGGGCTACTCATCGTCCTACAATGAGCAGTTCTTC. The full variable domain, its missing parts supplied by reference TRBV15 and TRBJ2-1, is DAMVIQNPRYQVTQFGKPVTLSCSQTLNHNVMYWYQQKSSQAPKLLFHYYDKDFNNEADTPDNFQSRRPNTSFCFLDIRSPGLGDTAMYLCATSRDRGYSSSYNEQFFGPGTRLTVL.